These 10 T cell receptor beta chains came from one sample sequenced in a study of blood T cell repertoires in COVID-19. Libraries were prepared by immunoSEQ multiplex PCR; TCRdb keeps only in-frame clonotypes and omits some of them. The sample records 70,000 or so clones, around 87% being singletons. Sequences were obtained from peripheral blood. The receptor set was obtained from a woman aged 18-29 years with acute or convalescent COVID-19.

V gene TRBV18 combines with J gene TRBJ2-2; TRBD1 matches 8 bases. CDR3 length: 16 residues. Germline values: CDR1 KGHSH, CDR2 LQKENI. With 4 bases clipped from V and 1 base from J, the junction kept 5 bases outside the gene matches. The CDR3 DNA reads TGTGCCAGCTCACAGCTGGGACAGGAGAACACCGGGGAGCTGTTTTTT. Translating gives CASSQLGQENTGELFF.

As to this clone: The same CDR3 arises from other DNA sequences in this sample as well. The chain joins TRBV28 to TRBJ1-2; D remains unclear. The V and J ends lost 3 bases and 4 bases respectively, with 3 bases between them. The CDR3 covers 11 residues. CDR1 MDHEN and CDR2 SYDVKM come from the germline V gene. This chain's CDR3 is CASSFGYGYTF. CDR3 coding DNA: TGTGCCAGCAGTTTCGGCTATGGCTACACCTTC.

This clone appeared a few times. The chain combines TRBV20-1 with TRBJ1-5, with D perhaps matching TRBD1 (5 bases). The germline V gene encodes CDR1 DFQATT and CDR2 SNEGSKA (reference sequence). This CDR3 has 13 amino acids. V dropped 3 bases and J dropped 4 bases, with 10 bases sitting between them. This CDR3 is CSASWGGNQPQHF. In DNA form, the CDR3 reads TGCAGTGCTAGTTGGGGGGGGAATCAGCCCCAGCATTTT.

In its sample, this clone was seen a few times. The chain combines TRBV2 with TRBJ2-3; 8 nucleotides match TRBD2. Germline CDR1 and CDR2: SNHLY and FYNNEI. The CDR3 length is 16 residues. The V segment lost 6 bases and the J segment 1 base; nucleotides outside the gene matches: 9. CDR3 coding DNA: TGTGCCAGCAGGGTAGCGGGGAAGCTGGGCACAGATACGCAGTATTTT. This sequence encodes CASRVAGKLGTDTQYF.

CDR3 loop: CASSLGVSYEQYF. The CDR3 DNA sequence: TGCGCCAGCAGCTTGGGAGTCTCCTACGAGCAGTACTTC. The gene calls are TRBV5-1 and TRBJ2-7; D remains unclear. Per germline, CDR1 SGHRS and CDR2 YFSETQ. The CDR3 runs to 13 residues. Trimming removed 0 bases from V and 0 bases from J, with 4 bases in between.

Written as DNA, the CDR3 is TGTGCCACCAGTGATCCAGGGGGCACGAACACCGGGGAGCTGTTTTTT. Translating gives CATSDPGGTNTGELFF. The chain employs TRBV24-1 and TRBJ2-2; TRBD1 matches 8 bases. Trimming removed 3 bases from V and 0 bases from J; junction bases left unmatched: 2. The CDR3 is 16 residues long. Germline V lookup: CDR1 KGHDR, CDR2 SFDVKD.

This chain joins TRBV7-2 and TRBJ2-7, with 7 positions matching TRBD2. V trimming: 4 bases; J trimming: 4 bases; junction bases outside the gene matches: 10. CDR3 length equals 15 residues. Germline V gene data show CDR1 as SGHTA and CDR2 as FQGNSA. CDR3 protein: CASSSLAGEAYEQYF. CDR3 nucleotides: TGTGCCAGCAGCTCACTCGCGGGAGAAGCTTACGAGCAGTACTTC.

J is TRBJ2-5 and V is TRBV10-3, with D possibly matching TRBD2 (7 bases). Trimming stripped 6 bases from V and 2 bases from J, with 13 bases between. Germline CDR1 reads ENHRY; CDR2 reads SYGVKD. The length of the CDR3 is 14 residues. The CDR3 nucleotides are TGTGCCATCAGCGATGAGGGGGGGCAAGAGACCCAGTACTTC. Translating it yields CAISDEGGQETQYF.

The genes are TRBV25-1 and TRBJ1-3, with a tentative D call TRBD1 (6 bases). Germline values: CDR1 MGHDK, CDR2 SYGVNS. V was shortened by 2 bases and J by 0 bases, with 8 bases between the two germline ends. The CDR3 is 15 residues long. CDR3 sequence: CASSERGSSGNTIYF. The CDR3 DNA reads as TGTGCCAGCAGTGAAAGGGGGAGCTCTGGAAACACCATATATTTT. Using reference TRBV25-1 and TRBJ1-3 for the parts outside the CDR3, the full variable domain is EADIYQTPRYLVIGTGKKITLECSQTMGHDKMYWYQQDPGMELHLIHYSYGVNSTEKGDLSSESTVSRIRTEHFPLTLESARPSHTSQYLCASSERGSSGNTIYFGEGSWLTVV.

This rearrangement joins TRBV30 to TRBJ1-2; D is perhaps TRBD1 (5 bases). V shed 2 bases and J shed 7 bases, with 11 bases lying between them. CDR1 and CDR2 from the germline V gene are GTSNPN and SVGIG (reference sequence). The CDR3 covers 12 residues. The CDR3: CAWSRGTAGYTF. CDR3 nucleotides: TGTGCCTGGAGTAGGGGAACTGCTGGCTACACCTTC.